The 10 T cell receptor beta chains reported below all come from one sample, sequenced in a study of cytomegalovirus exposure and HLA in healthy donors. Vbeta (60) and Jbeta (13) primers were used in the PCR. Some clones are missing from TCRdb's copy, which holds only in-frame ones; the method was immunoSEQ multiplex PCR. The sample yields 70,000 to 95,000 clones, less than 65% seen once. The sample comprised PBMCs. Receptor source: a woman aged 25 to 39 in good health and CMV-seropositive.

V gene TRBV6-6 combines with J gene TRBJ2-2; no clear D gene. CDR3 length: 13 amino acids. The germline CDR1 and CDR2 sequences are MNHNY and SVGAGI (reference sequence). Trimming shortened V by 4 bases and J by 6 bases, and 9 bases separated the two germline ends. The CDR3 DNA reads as TGTGCCAGCAGTTTCCGAGGTCCCGGGGAGCTGTTTTTT. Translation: CASSFRGPGELFF.

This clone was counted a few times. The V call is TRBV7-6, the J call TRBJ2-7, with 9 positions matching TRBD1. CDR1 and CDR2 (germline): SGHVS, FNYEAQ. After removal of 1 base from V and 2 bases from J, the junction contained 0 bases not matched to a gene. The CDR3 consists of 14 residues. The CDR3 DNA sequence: TGTGCCAGCAGCTTAGGACAGGGGGCCTACGAGCAGTACTTC. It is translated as CASSLGQGAYEQYF.

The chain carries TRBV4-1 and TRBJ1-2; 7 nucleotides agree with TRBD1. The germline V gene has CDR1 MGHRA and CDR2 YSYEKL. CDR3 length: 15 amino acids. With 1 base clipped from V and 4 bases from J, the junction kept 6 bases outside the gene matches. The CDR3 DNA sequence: TGCGCCAGCAGCCAAGTAGACAGGGTTTCCTATGGCTACACCTTC. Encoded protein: CASSQVDRVSYGYTF.

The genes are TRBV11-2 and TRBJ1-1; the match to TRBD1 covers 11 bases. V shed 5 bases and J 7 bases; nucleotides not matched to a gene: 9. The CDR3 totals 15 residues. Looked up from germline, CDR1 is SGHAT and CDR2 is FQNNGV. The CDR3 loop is CASSKRTGGQCEAFF. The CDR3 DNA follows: TGTGCCAGCAGCAAACGGACAGGGGGCCAATGTGAAGCTTTCTTT.

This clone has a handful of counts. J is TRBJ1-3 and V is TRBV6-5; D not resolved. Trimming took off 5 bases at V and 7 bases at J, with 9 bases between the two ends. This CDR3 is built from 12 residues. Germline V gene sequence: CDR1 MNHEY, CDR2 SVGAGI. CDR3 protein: CASSRGTNTIYF. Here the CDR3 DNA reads TGTGCCAGCAGTAGAGGAACTAACACCATATATTTT.

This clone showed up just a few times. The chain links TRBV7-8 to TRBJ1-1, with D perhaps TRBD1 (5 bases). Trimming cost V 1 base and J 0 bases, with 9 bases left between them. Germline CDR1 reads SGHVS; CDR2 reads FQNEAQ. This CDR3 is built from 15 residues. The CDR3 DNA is TGTGCCAGCAGCTTAGACGTGACAGTGAACACTGAAGCTTTCTTT. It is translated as CASSLDVTVNTEAFF.

The CDR3 is CASSKTGATTETQYF. CDR3 nucleotide sequence: TGTGCCAGCAGCAAGACAGGGGCGACGACGGAGACCCAGTACTTC. The chain employs TRBV9 and TRBJ2-5, with 8 bases aligning to TRBD1. This CDR3 spans 15 amino acids. Germline V gene lookup returns CDR1 SGDLS and CDR2 YYNGEE. V dropped 4 bases and J dropped 5; count of bases not matched to a gene: 10.

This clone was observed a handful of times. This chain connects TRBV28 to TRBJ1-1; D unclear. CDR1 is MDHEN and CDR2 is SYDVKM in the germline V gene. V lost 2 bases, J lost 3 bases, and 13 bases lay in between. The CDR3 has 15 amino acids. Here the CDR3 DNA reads TGTGCCAGCAGTTTAGTTCTGGTCCGGGACACTGAAGCTTTCTTT. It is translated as CASSLVLVRDTEAFF.

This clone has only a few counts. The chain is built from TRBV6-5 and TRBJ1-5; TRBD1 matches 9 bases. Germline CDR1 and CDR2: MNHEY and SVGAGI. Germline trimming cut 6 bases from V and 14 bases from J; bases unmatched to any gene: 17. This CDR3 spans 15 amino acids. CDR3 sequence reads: CASRGGGGTGRNEHF. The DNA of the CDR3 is TGTGCCAGCAGAGGAGGAGGGGGGACAGGGAGGAATGAGCATTTT.

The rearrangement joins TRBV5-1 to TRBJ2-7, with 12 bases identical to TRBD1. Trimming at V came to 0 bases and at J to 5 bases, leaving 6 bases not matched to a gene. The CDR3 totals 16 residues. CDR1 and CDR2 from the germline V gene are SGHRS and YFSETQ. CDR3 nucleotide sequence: TGCGCCAGCAGCTTGGACCCGGGACAGGGGGCGCACGAGCAGTACTTC. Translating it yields CASSLDPGQGAHEQYF.